These 29 T cell receptor beta chains were sequenced from one sample in a study of human CD8 memory T cell subsets. Preparation of the TCR beta libraries relied on UMI-labeled 5' RACE. TCRdb re-called the 5' RACE reads and gives one entry per CDR3 protein, without DNA. This repertoire includes under 9,500 distinct CDR3 sequences. Sequenced: CD8+ T cells from PBMCs. Every receptor here comes from a human donor in good health.

The genes are TRBV6-2 or TRBV6-3 and TRBJ1-2. CDR1 and CDR2 from the germline V gene are MNHEY and SVGEGT. This CDR3 contains 12 residues. CDR3 protein: CASSYGSEGYTF.

The chain couples TRBV28 to TRBJ2-2. This CDR3 has 12 amino acids. In germline, CDR1 is MDHEN, CDR2 SYDVKM. This chain's CDR3 is CASSFPSGELFF.

CDR3 protein: CASSLRPVTSDYNEQFF. V and J are TRBV7-3 and TRBJ2-1; TCRdb's D gene call, TRBD2, goes unchecked for lack of DNA. The CDR3 has 17 amino acids. Germline V gives CDR1 SGHTA, CDR2 FQGTGA. Full variable domain (missing parts from reference TRBV7-3 and TRBJ2-1): GAGVSQTPSNKVTEKGKYVELRCDPISGHTALYWYRQSLGQGPEFLIYFQGTGAADDSGLPNDRFFAVRPEGSVSTLKIQRTERGDSAVYLCASSLRPVTSDYNEQFFGPGTRLTVL.

The chain couples TRBV5-6 to TRBJ2-3; there is no DNA to check the TCRdb D call of TRBD2. This CDR3 comprises 16 residues. Germline V CDR1 and CDR2: SGHDT, YYEEEE. CDR3 protein: CASSPGVRGATDTQYF.

The chain couples TRBV10-3 to TRBJ2-2; TCRdb's D call, TRBD1, is unchecked because there is no DNA. CDR3 length: 15 residues. CDR1 and CDR2 (germline): ENHRY, SYGVKD. The chain's CDR3 is CAISESSDSLGELFF.

The gene calls are TRBV20-1 and TRBJ2-5; absent DNA, TCRdb's TRBD2 call cannot be checked. Germline CDR1 and CDR2: DFQATT and SNEGSKA (reference sequence). The CDR3 has 18 residues. The CDR3 loop is CSAKIPGLAGGPQETQYF.

In terms of frequency, this clonotype is medium-sized. V and J are TRBV12-3 or TRBV12-4 and TRBJ2-2; the D call of TRBD2 rests on TCRdb alone, since no DNA is present to check it. The CDR3 runs 19 residues. This CDR3 reads CASSLGSAAGASRAGELFF.

The chain carries TRBV11-2 and TRBJ2-7; TCRdb proposes TRBD2, but this gene call is untestable without DNA. The CDR3 loop spans 15 amino acids. Germline CDR1 and CDR2: SGHAT and FQNNGV. The CDR3 loop reads CASSHPGTSTYEQYF.

The rearrangement uses TRBV7-2 and TRBJ2-1; TCRdb gives TRBD2 as the D gene, but with no DNA this cannot be confirmed. This CDR3 comprises 15 residues. Germline V gene data show CDR1 as SGHTA and CDR2 as FQGNSA. This CDR3 is CASSQTSGGDHEQFF.

This clonotype is deemed medium-sized by its frequency. The chain is built from TRBV7-2 and TRBJ2-3; TCRdb proposes TRBD1, but this gene call is untestable without DNA. Germline V lookup: CDR1 SGHTA, CDR2 FQGNSA. The CDR3 is 16 residues long. CDR3 loop: CASRQWGGPDTDTQYF.

This sequence joins TRBV28 and TRBJ2-7; no DNA is available, so the TRBD2 call from TCRdb remains unchecked. This CDR3 is 14 amino acids long. Germline V gene lookup returns CDR1 MDHEN and CDR2 SYDVKM. This chain's CDR3 is CASQETSGPYEQYF.

The V gene is TRBV27, the J gene TRBJ2-7. Germline V gene sequence: CDR1 MNHEY, CDR2 SMNVEV (reference sequence). The CDR3 totals 13 residues. The CDR3 region is CASMVSGSYEQYF.

V usage is TRBV6-4 and J usage is TRBJ2-5; TCRdb proposes TRBD2, but this gene call is untestable without DNA. This CDR3 has 13 residues. The germline V gene has CDR1 MRHNA and CDR2 SNTAGT. The CDR3 is CASSATMGETQYF.

The CDR3 protein is CASSFSTSARTDTQYF. V usage is TRBV6-5 and J usage is TRBJ2-3. The CDR3 extends over 16 amino acids. Germline CDR1 is MNHEY and CDR2 is SVGAGI.

This rearrangement joins TRBV4-1 to TRBJ2-5; the D call from TCRdb, TRBD2, cannot be confirmed without DNA. Germline lookup yields CDR1 MGHRA and CDR2 YSYEKL. CDR3 size: 15 residues. The CDR3: CASSQDKTSGETQYF.

The chain employs TRBV20-1 and TRBJ1-1. The CDR3 sequence is 12 residues long. Germline loops: CDR1 DFQATT, CDR2 SNEGSKA (reference sequence). CDR3 protein: CSARDLAPEAFF.

According to its frequency, this clonotype is medium-sized (0.01 to 0.1%). The CDR3 loop is CASSPIGHTNEKLFF. V gene TRBV28 combines with J gene TRBJ1-4; there is no DNA to check the TCRdb D call of TRBD1. Germline V gene lookup returns CDR1 MDHEN and CDR2 SYDVKM. The CDR3 has 15 amino acids.

This chain links TRBV29-1 with TRBJ1-2; TCRdb lists TRBD1, though no DNA is available to test this call. The CDR3 spans 11 residues. Germline loops: CDR1 SQVTM, CDR2 ANQGSEA. CDR3 in amino acids: CSVARGYGYTF.

The chain couples TRBV28 to TRBJ1-5; with no DNA, the TCRdb D assignment of TRBD1 cannot be verified. Germline V lookup: CDR1 MDHEN, CDR2 SYDVKM. This CDR3 region has 16 residues. The CDR3 region is CASSLQGRPSNQPQHF.

The chain uses TRBV20-1 and TRBJ2-2; TCRdb indicates TRBD2, and absent DNA this call remains unverified. The CDR3 extends over 19 amino acids. Germline V gene lookup returns CDR1 DFQATT and CDR2 SNEGSKA (reference sequence). This CDR3 is CSARDPRLAGGPVNGELFF.

Measured by frequency, this clonotype is large. The chain joins TRBV7-9 to TRBJ2-1; TCRdb's assignment of TRBD1 cannot be checked, as there is no DNA. The CDR3 extends over 13 amino acids. Germline CDR1 SEHNR, CDR2 FQNEAQ (reference sequence). CDR3 loop: CASSLTGDDEQFF.

The chain uses TRBV5-6 and TRBJ2-5; the D call of TRBD1 rests on TCRdb alone, since no DNA is present to check it. CDR3 length: 13 residues. Germline CDR1 reads SGHDT; CDR2 reads YYEEEE. The CDR3 protein is CASQVPSGETQYF.

The rearrangement links TRBV5-5 to TRBJ2-1; the D gene TCRdb calls, TRBD2, cannot be checked with no DNA. Germline lookup yields CDR1 SGHKS and CDR2 YYEKEE (reference sequence). The CDR3 spans 14 residues. CDR3 region: CASSFPSLGNEQFF.

The chain is built from TRBV6-5 and TRBJ2-1; the D gene TCRdb calls, TRBD1, cannot be checked with no DNA. CDR3 size: 14 residues. Germline CDR1 is MNHEY and CDR2 is SVGAGI. CDR3 in amino acids: CASSLRESYNEQFF.

This clonotype is medium-sized by frequency. V gene TRBV2 combines with J gene TRBJ1-1; the TRBD1 assignment by TCRdb is unverifiable without DNA. CDR1 SNHLY and CDR2 FYNNEI come from the germline V gene. The length of the CDR3 is 15 residues. CDR3 loop: CASSYDRGRNPEAFF.

The chain uses TRBV4-1 and TRBJ2-7; the D gene TCRdb calls, TRBD1, cannot be checked with no DNA. Germline assignment: CDR1 MGHRA and CDR2 YSYEKL. The CDR3 loop spans 14 amino acids. The CDR3 is CASSRRQGIHEQYF.

This clonotype ranks as medium-sized in terms of frequency. The V call is TRBV5-1, the J call TRBJ2-7; there is no DNA to check the TCRdb D call of TRBD1. This CDR3 region has 15 residues. Germline CDR1 reads SGHRS; CDR2 reads YFSETQ. The CDR3: CASSQDTGIGYEQYF.

This rearrangement joins TRBV11-3 to TRBJ2-2; without DNA, the TCRdb call of TRBD1 cannot be checked. From germline, CDR1 is SGHNT and CDR2 YENEEA. The CDR3 runs to 14 residues. The CDR3 protein is CASSGTGNTGELFF.

This sequence joins TRBV4-3 and TRBJ2-7; the TCRdb call, TRBD2, lacks DNA for checking. From germline, CDR1 is LGHNA and CDR2 YSLEER. This CDR3 is built from 15 residues. The chain's CDR3 is CASSQGDFQSYEQYF.